A single sample gave rise to the 30 T cell receptor beta chains below, sequenced in a study of T-cell reconstitution after alpha-beta-depleted transplantation in children. Unique molecular identifiers were used in preparing the TCRbeta library. In TCRdb, the PCR reads were re-called with MiXCR into one record per CDR3 protein. The sample holds 300,000 to 350,000 distinct CDR3 sequences; roughly 16% are singletons and the top ten take roughly 40%. Sample: PBMCs, mostly from graft donor cells, taken 360 days after TCRalphabeta/CD19-depleted stem cell transplant. All receptors derive from a male patient aged 2-15 years who had a stem cell transplant for acute lymphoblastic leukemia, so the T cells may come from the graft donor.

This clonotype was seen only a few times. The chain carries TRBV27 and TRBJ2-5, with D perhaps TRBD1 (5 bases). Germline V CDR1 and CDR2: MNHEY, SMNVEV (reference sequence). This CDR3 is built from 15 residues. Trimming took 5 bases from V and 1 from J, leaving 14 bases between them. CDR3 sequence reads: CASSQWSTAQETQYF. In nucleotides, the CDR3 is TGTGCCAGCAGTCAATGGTCGACAGCCCAAGAGACCCAGTACTTC.

This clonotype has a count of ten or more. This chain connects TRBV7-9 to TRBJ1-4; TRBD1 agrees at 7 bases. J lost 8 bases, V lost 6 bases, and 12 bases had no gene match. Germline V gene sequence: CDR1 SEHNR, CDR2 FQNEAQ (reference sequence). The CDR3 runs 15 residues. CDR3: CASSQTGLVEEKLFF. The CDR3 DNA sequence: TGTGCCAGCAGTCAGACAGGGTTGGTAGAGGAAAAACTGTTTTTT.

To note about this clonotype: This clone may be a read error of a much larger clone one base away. The chain joins TRBV2 to TRBJ2-3, with D perhaps TRBD2 (6 bases). CDR3 length equals 15 residues. Trimming pared 7 bases from V and 2 bases from J, leaving 16 bases between. Germline V gives CDR1 SNHLY, CDR2 FYNNEI. This CDR3 reads CASTGGSGSTDTQYF. The CDR3 nucleotides read TGTGCCAGCACTGGCGGTAGCGGCTCCACAGATACGCAGTATTTT.

The V and J genes are TRBV14 and TRBJ2-7; no definite D call. Trimming removed 3 bases from V and 3 bases from J, with 9 bases in between. Germline lookup yields CDR1 SGHDN and CDR2 FVKESK. The CDR3 has 13 amino acids. The CDR3 DNA reads TGTGCCAGCAGCCAGCTAACTTTCTACGAGCAGTACTTC. This gives the protein CASSQLTFYEQYF.

The J gene is TRBJ2-1, the V gene TRBV7-8, with 12 bases that match TRBD2. The germline gives CDR1 SGHVS, CDR2 FQNEAQ. The ends lost 0 bases at V and 5 bases at J; junction bases unmatched: 11. CDR3 size: 19 residues. CDR3 protein: CASSLARLAGELGHNEQFF. The CDR3 nucleotides read TGTGCCAGCAGCTTAGCCCGACTAGCGGGAGAATTGGGGCACAATGAGCAGTTCTTC.

This chain joins TRBV20-1 and TRBJ2-5; D remains unclear. The CDR3 sequence is 15 residues long. V was clipped by 0 bases and J by 1 base, with 12 bases between them. The germline CDR1 and CDR2 sequences are DFQATT and SNEGSKA (reference sequence). The CDR3 sequence is CSARDGVAVQETQYF. The DNA for the CDR3 is TGCAGTGCTAGAGATGGGGTGGCGGTCCAAGAGACCCAGTACTTC.

This clonotype was recorded a few times. J is TRBJ2-4 and V is TRBV30; a weak D match, TRBD1 (6 bases). Per the germline V gene, CDR1 is GTSNPN and CDR2 is SVGIG (reference sequence). The CDR3 runs to 12 residues. V dropped 3 bases and J dropped 9 bases, with 12 bases sitting between them. The CDR3 DNA sequence: TGTGCCTGGAGCCGGGTAGGGGGCATTCAGTACTTC. It codes for CAWSRVGGIQYF.

The J gene is TRBJ2-7, the V gene TRBV10-3; maybe TRBD2 (5 bases). Germline values: CDR1 ENHRY, CDR2 SYGVKD. The CDR3 covers 16 residues. Trimming shortened V by 0 bases and J by 0 bases, and 12 bases separated the two germline ends. This CDR3 reads CAISESLAASSYEQYF. CDR3 nucleotide sequence: TGTGCCATCAGTGAGTCCCTAGCTGCTTCCTCCTACGAGCAGTACTTC.

This clonotype was observed a few times. The CDR3 region has the DNA TGTGCCAGCAGTTTGGAGCAGGGTAGGGATACGCAGTATTTT. Residues: CASSLEQGRDTQYF. V is TRBV28 and J is TRBJ2-3, with D possibly being TRBD1 (5 bases). The ends were cut back, 3 bases at V and 6 bases at J, with 13 bases in the middle. This CDR3 has 14 residues. In germline, CDR1 is MDHEN, CDR2 SYDVKM.

The chain uses TRBV10-3 and TRBJ2-1; 7 bases are a match to TRBD1. After removal of 7 bases from V and 5 bases from J, the junction contained 11 bases not matched to a gene. Germline CDR1 and CDR2: ENHRY and SYGVKD. The CDR3 is 15 amino acids. The CDR3: CAITTPGQRDNEQFF. The CDR3 DNA reads as TGTGCCATCACCACACCGGGACAGCGCGACAATGAGCAGTTCTTC.

This chain joins TRBV6-1 and TRBJ1-5; no definite D call. This CDR3 has 15 amino acids. Trimming cost V 10 bases and J 0 bases, with 16 bases left between them. Germline-derived CDR1 and CDR2 are MNHNS and SASEGT. The CDR3 sequence: CATPRRAYSNQPQHF. As DNA, the CDR3 is TGTGCCACCCCCCGGAGAGCTTATAGCAATCAGCCCCAGCATTTT.

The rearrangement links TRBV4-3 to TRBJ1-6, with a tentative D call TRBD1 (5 bases). The CDR3 covers 16 residues. V shed 4 bases and J shed 9 bases, with 19 bases lying between them. Germline lookup yields CDR1 LGHNA and CDR2 YSLEER. Here the CDR3 DNA reads TGCGCCAGCAGCCCTACCCCATCATTCGGGGGTTCACCCCTCCACTTT. Translated, it gives CASSPTPSFGGSPLHF.

The chain recombines TRBV28 with TRBJ2-5; 8 bases are a match to TRBD2. Per germline, CDR1 MDHEN and CDR2 SYDVKM. V lost 2 bases to trimming and J lost 4 bases; unmatched junction nucleotides: 9. The CDR3 runs to 16 residues. CDR3 in DNA: TGTGCCAGCAGTTTAGGGCTGGCTAGCGGGTCAGAGACCCAGTACTTC. It encodes CASSLGLASGSETQYF.

This clonotype was seen only a few times. CDR3 bases: TGTGCCAGCAGCGTAGAGGCGGTAGATACGCAGTATTTT. Encoded protein: CASSVEAVDTQYF. The chain has TRBV9 and TRBJ2-3; D not resolved. Looked up from germline, CDR1 is SGDLS and CDR2 is YYNGEE. The V end was cut by 0 bases, the J end by 5 bases, with 7 bases between. The CDR3 covers 13 residues. The full variable domain, its missing parts supplied by reference TRBV9 and TRBJ2-3, is DSGVTQTPKHLITATGQRVTLRCSPRSGDLSVYWYQQSLDQGLQFLIQYYNGEERAKGNILERFSAQQFPDLHSELNLSSLELGDSALYFCASSVEAVDTQYFGPGTRLTVL.

The CDR3 region has the DNA TGCAGCTGTGCGGGAGGGCCCCACCCCTCCTACAATGAGCAGTTCTTC. Its translation: CSCAGGPHPSYNEQFF. V is TRBV29-1 and J is TRBJ2-1, with 9 bases lining up with TRBD2. The V gene end was trimmed by 8 bases and the J gene end by 0 bases; junction bases not matched to a gene: 11. The CDR3 sequence is 16 residues long. The germline V gene encodes CDR1 SQVTM and CDR2 ANQGSEA.

The V gene is TRBV15, the J gene TRBJ2-1; the match to TRBD2 covers 15 bases. Trimming cost V 8 bases and J 10 bases; bases outside gene matches: 9. Germline CDR1 and CDR2: LNHNV and YYDKDF (reference sequence). The CDR3 is 15 amino acids. The chain's CDR3 is CATSPGTSGRKEQFF. The CDR3 bases are TGTGCCACCTCGCCCGGGACTAGCGGGAGGAAGGAGCAGTTCTTC.

The rearrangement uses TRBV12-3 or TRBV12-4 and TRBJ2-3; D unclear. CDR3 length equals 15 residues. V was clipped by 11 bases and J by 4 bases, with 22 bases between them. CDR3 nucleotides: TGTGCCTCCCAACCGTTATGGGCAGGCCCAGATACGCAGTATTTT. It translates to CASQPLWAGPDTQYF.

This clonotype was recorded a few times. The chain has TRBV4-1 and TRBJ1-1, with TRBD1 identical over 10 bases. Trimming cost V 2 bases and J 4 bases; bases outside gene matches: 13. CDR1 is MGHRA and CDR2 is YSYEKL in the germline V gene. This CDR3 comprises 18 residues. CDR3 in DNA: TGCGCCAGCAGCCAATTGGGTAGGACAGGGGGAGGAGGCACTGAAGCTTTCTTT. Translated, it gives CASSQLGRTGGGGTEAFF.

This clonotype was picked up many times. The genes are TRBV7-9 and TRBJ2-1; D uncertain. This CDR3 has 13 amino acids. V lost 5 bases and J 6 bases, leaving 11 bases between the germline ends. CDR1 is SEHNR, CDR2 FQNEAQ, per germline (reference sequence). CDR3 sequence (DNA): TGTGCCAGCAGCCGAATTCCGTTCAATGAGCAGTTCTTC. This encodes CASSRIPFNEQFF.

This clonotype was seen a handful of times. This sequence joins TRBV10-3 and TRBJ2-2, with no clear D. The germline V gene has CDR1 ENHRY and CDR2 SYGVKD. Deletions cut 2 bases from V and 8 bases from J, with 3 bases between. The CDR3 is 11 amino acids. The CDR3 sequence: CAISEGGELFF. CDR3 nucleotides: TGTGCCATCAGTGAGGGAGGGGAGCTGTTTTTT.

This clonotype was detected once. The rearrangement joins TRBV7-9 to TRBJ2-5; D unclear. The CDR3 totals 11 residues. Germline V lookup: CDR1 SEHNR, CDR2 FQNEAQ (reference sequence). Between the trimmed V and J ends, which lost 5 bases and 5 bases, there was a span of 6 bases. The CDR3 region is CASSGFETQYF. CDR3 nucleotide sequence: TGTGCCAGCAGCGGGTTTGAGACCCAGTACTTC.

This chain links TRBV27 with TRBJ1-1; TRBD1 agrees at 7 bases. The ends lost 0 bases at V and 1 base at J; junction bases unmatched: 11. CDR1 and CDR2 from the germline V gene are MNHEY and SMNVEV (reference sequence). The CDR3 runs to 18 residues. The CDR3 here is CASSLSGRRGLRNTEAFF. The CDR3 bases are TGTGCCAGCAGTTTATCAGGGCGAAGGGGGCTCAGGAACACTGAAGCTTTCTTT.

The chain combines TRBV5-1 with TRBJ1-1; no firm D call. From germline, CDR1 is SGHRS and CDR2 YFSETQ. The CDR3 is made up of 13 amino acids. The V end was cut by 5 bases, the J end by 1 base, with 9 bases between. In DNA form, the CDR3 reads TGCGCCAGCAGAAAAGAAGCGAACACTGAAGCTTTCTTT. It codes for CASRKEANTEAFF.

This clonotype was found many times. The chain employs TRBV15 and TRBJ2-1; perhaps TRBD2 as D (5 bases). Trimming cost V 0 bases and J 0 bases, with 6 bases left between them. The CDR3 extends over 15 amino acids. Germline V gene sequence: CDR1 LNHNV, CDR2 YYDKDF (reference sequence). The CDR3 DNA reads as TGTGCCACCAGCAGAGACGACTACTCCTACAATGAGCAGTTCTTC. Translated, it gives CATSRDDYSYNEQFF.

This clonotype was observed many times. The chain recombines TRBV10-3 with TRBJ1-3, with D hard to call. V lost 2 bases to trimming and J lost 0 bases, with 5 bases between them. The CDR3 is 14 amino acids. CDR1 and CDR2 (germline): ENHRY, SYGVKD. CDR3 residues: CAISEDNSGNTIYF. The CDR3 DNA reads TGTGCCATCAGTGAGGACAACTCTGGAAACACCATATATTTT.

This clonotype was observed a few times. The genes are TRBV7-8 and TRBJ2-1, with D perhaps given as TRBD1 or TRBD2 (5 bases each). V lost 5 bases and J 4 bases, leaving 18 bases between the germline ends. CDR1 and CDR2 (germline): SGHVS, FQNEAQ. This CDR3 has 16 residues. CDR3 sequence reads: CASSETVGSHYNEQFF. CDR3 DNA: TGTGCCAGCAGCGAGACAGTGGGGAGTCATTACAATGAGCAGTTCTTC.

The chain employs TRBV13 and TRBJ2-7; 13 bases fit TRBD2. V lost 5 bases and J lost 3; bases outside the gene matches: 7. This CDR3 contains 16 residues. Germline V gives CDR1 PRHDT, CDR2 FYEKMQ (reference sequence). CDR3 protein: CASSLGLAGEGYEQYF. CDR3 DNA sequence: TGTGCCAGCAGCCTCGGACTAGCGGGAGAGGGCTACGAGCAGTACTTC.

This clonotype has ten or more counts. V is TRBV12-3 or TRBV12-4 and J is TRBJ2-1; D remains unclear. This CDR3 contains 15 residues. V gave up 1 base and J gave up 4 bases, with 11 bases separating them. The CDR3 reads CASSLEGPGYNEQFF. The CDR3 bases are TGTGCCAGCAGTTTAGAGGGCCCCGGTTACAATGAGCAGTTCTTC.

The chain employs TRBV24-1 and TRBJ2-1, with 11 bases aligning to TRBD2. There are 14 residues in the CDR3. Trimming cost V 7 bases and J 3 bases; bases outside gene matches: 1. CDR1 and CDR2 from the germline V gene are KGHDR and SFDVKD. The CDR3 DNA is TGTGCCACCAGCGGGACTAGCGGCTACAATGAGCAGTTCTTC. Residues: CATSGTSGYNEQFF.

The V call is TRBV29-1, the J call TRBJ2-3, with 10 bases fitting TRBD1. J was trimmed by 3 bases and V by 7 bases; bases with no gene match: 10. Germline V gene sequence: CDR1 SQVTM, CDR2 ANQGSEA. This CDR3 has 15 amino acids. The CDR3 sequence: CSADRQGAWTDTQYF. DNA for the CDR3: TGCAGCGCCGACCGACAGGGGGCATGGACAGATACGCAGTATTTT.